Following are 7 T cell receptor beta chains from one sample sequenced in a study of regulatory T cells in long-lasting Graves disease. Construction of TCR beta libraries relied on iRepertoire HTBI primers and on Arm-PCR targeting CDR3 regions. Each CDR3 protein gets one entry after TCRdb re-called the multiplex PCR reads with MiXCR. The sample carries some 600,000 distinct CDR3 sequences, 15% to 20% recorded once. Documented time point: newly diagnosed GD, antithyroid drugs for less than 3 months. Extracted PBMC RNA gave rise to the TCR library. The same data also went into a second study, on T cells in Graves' hyperthyroidism and ophthalmopathy.

The input for sequencing was peripheral blood mononuclear cells (PBMCs), taken at new diagnosis, from a patient treated with antithyroid drugs. Receptors originate from a man between 18 and 35 years old with Graves disease.

This clonotype occurred a few times. The chain uses TRBV12-3 or TRBV12-4 and TRBJ2-1; D uncertain. Deletions cut 2 bases from V and 3 bases from J, with 8 bases between. This CDR3 comprises 14 residues. Here the CDR3 DNA reads TGTGCCAGCAGTTTAAAGGATTACTACAATGAGCAGTTCTTC. Translating it yields CASSLKDYYNEQFF.

V gene TRBV9 combines with J gene TRBJ2-7, with TRBD2 identical over 8 bases. V was clipped by 4 bases and J by 7 bases; unmatched bases: 10. Germline V gene lookup returns CDR1 SGDLS and CDR2 YYNGEE. The CDR3 contains 14 residues. The CDR3: CASSLGSGVLEQYF. The CDR3, as DNA: TGTGCCAGCAGCCTAGGTAGCGGGGTCCTGGAGCAGTACTTC.

The chain links TRBV4-1 to TRBJ2-1, with a tentative D call TRBD2 (6 bases). Trimming removed 0 bases at V and 6 bases at J, with 9 bases between. The germline CDR1 and CDR2 sequences are MGHRA and YSYEKL. CDR3 length: 14 amino acids. The CDR3 is CASSQDPGSNEQFF. CDR3 bases: TGCGCCAGCAGCCAAGATCCCGGGAGCAATGAGCAGTTCTTC.

This clonotype was seen at least ten times. The chain has TRBV20-1 and TRBJ1-1; D is ambiguous. The CDR3 extends over 12 amino acids. CDR1 is DFQATT and CDR2 is SNEGSKA in the germline V gene (reference sequence). The V gene lost 5 bases and the J gene lost 5 bases, with 12 bases spanning the gap. The CDR3 loop reads CSALGLGTEAFF. The CDR3 DNA is TGCAGTGCTTTGGGGTTGGGTACTGAAGCTTTCTTT.

On this clonotype itself: Here the CDR3 omits its conserved ending phenylalanine or tryptophan, so a read error is the likely source. The chain carries TRBV20-1 and TRBJ2-2; no clear D gene. The CDR3 is 13 amino acids. CDR1 and CDR2 (germline): DFQATT, SNEGSKA (reference sequence). V lost 7 bases and J 0 bases, leaving 9 bases between the germline ends. For the CDR3, the DNA is TGCAGTGTGCGACAAACGAACACCGGGGAGCTGTTTTCT. Encoded protein: CSVRQTNTGELFS.

This clonotype has a count of ten or more. The CDR3, as DNA: TGCGCCAGCAGCTTGCCGACTAGCGGGAGTCGGGATGAGCAGTTCTTC. The encoded protein is CASSLPTSGSRDEQFF. The rearrangement joins TRBV5-1 to TRBJ2-1, with 12 bases matching TRBD2. The CDR3 consists of 16 residues. The V gene end was trimmed by 1 base and the J gene end by 8 bases; junction bases not matched to a gene: 7. Germline assignment: CDR1 SGHRS and CDR2 YFSETQ.

The rearrangement links TRBV3-1 to TRBJ1-1; D may be TRBD1 (6 bases). Germline V gene data show CDR1 as LGHDT and CDR2 as YNNKEL (reference sequence). The CDR3 has 15 amino acids. V lost 2 bases and J 7 bases, leaving 17 bases between the germline ends. The CDR3 DNA reads TGTGCCAGCAGCCAATTGAGCGGGGGGGCTAGTGAAGCTTTCTTT. Translating it yields CASSQLSGGASEAFF.